This TCR beta chain was sequenced during a study of T cell responses to AZD1222 COVID-19 vaccine. TCRdb's table, derived via immunoSEQ multiplex PCR, lists solely in-frame clones and lacks some. This sample has 110,000 to 150,000 clones; 70% to 90% occur once, and the top ten carry approximately 3%. For this clone: The antigen is undetermined.

Broader study findings: Regions 160-218 and 743-854 dominated among vaccine-associated CD4 TCRs spanning spike.

V lost 6 bases, J lost 4 bases, and 10 bases lay in between. The CDR3 is 13 amino acids. Germline CDR1 and CDR2: MGHDK and SYGVNS. Both about-4-week and about-12-week second-dose recipients were combined. This chain connects TRBV25-1 to TRBJ2-1; D may correspond to TRBD1 or TRBD2 (6 bases each). The sample consisted of peripheral blood, taken 28 days after the second AZD1222 dose. This TCR came from an adult who received the AZD1222 COVID-19 vaccine. The DNA of the CDR3 is TGTGCCAGCAGCAGAGGGGGGTACAATGAGCAGTTCTTC. This gives the protein CASSRGGYNEQFF.